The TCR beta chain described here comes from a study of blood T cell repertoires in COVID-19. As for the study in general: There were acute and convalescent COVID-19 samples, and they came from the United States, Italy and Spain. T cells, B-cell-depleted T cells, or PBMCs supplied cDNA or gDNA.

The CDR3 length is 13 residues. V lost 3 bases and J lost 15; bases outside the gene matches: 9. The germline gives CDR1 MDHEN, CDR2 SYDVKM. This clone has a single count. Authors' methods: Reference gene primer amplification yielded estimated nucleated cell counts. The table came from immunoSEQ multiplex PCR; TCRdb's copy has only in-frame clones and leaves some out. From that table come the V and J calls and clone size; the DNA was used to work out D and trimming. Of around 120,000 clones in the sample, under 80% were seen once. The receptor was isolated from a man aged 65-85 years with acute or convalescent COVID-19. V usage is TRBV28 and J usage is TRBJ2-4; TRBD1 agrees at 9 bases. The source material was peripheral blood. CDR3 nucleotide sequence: TGTGCCAGCAGTTTGGGTACAACAGGGGGCTTGTACTTC. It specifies CASSLGTTGGLYF.